This TCR beta chain originates from a study of blood T cells in healthy people across ages. Germline-derived CDR1 and CDR2 are SGHTA and FQGNSA. Trimming removed 5 bases from V and 2 bases from J; junction bases left unmatched: 9. The CDR3 runs 18 residues. On this clonotype: Antigen specificity is unknown. A single base separates this from a much larger clone, so it may be a read error.

Alongside a J-beta primer mix, a sample-barcoded 5' primer served in a second PCR lasting roughly 6 to 11 cycles. The template-switch adaptor, which had 12 random nucleotides, put a tag on each cDNA molecule. One entry per CDR3 protein results from TCRdb running MiXCR on the 5' RACE reads. The data show about 650,000 distinct CDR3 sequences, approximately 52% seen once. Study outcomes and limitations: TCR beta diversity tracked closely with naive T cell percentage.

This chain uses TRBV7-2 with TRBJ2-6; TRBD2 matches at 10 bases. The receptor was isolated from a woman older than 75 in good health. Sequenced: blood. The CDR3: CASSVISGGTPGANVLTF. The CDR3 DNA reads as TGTGCCAGCAGCGTGATTAGCGGGGGGACTCCTGGGGCCAACGTCCTGACTTTC.